Listed below are T cell receptor beta chains from one sample, sequenced in a study of blood T cell repertoires in COVID-19. Profiling relied on immunoSEQ multiplex PCR, and the TCRdb table lists in-frame clones only, not all of them. The sample yields some 120,000 clones, around 87% seen once. Sequences were obtained from peripheral blood. All receptors come from an older woman with acute or convalescent COVID-19. Both conserved end residues are part of each CDR3. Each record gives: V gene, D gene, J gene, clone size, CDR3 DNA, CDR3 protein. D genes are given only for firm matches. Only part of the rows carry a size: once, few, many, or a class if the clone is expanded.

TRBV7-6	TRBD1	TRBJ1-1	once	TGTGCCAGCAGCCGTTTCCCGGGACAGGGGACCGGGGGGACTGAAGCTTTCTTT	CASSRFPGQGTGGTEAFF
TRBV27	NA	TRBJ1-6	NA	TGTGCCAGCAGTCGAGGACCGGGGAGCTCCTATAATTCACCCCTCCACTTT	CASSRGPGSSYNSPLHF
TRBV18	NA	TRBJ1-3	NA	TGTGCCAGCTCACCGGGGGAGGTAGTTCACACCATATATTTT	CASSPGEVVHTIYF
TRBV9	NA	TRBJ1-1	NA	TGTGCCAGCAGCGTAGGCGTAAGAGGCACTGAAGCTTTCTTT	CASSVGVRGTEAFF
TRBV9	TRBD2	TRBJ2-3	NA	TGTGCCAGCAGCGTACTAGCGGGCGCTAGCACAGATACGCAGTATTTT	CASSVLAGASTDTQYF
TRBV27	NA	TRBJ2-5	NA	TGTGCCAGCAGCTATTATCCCACGTTAGAGACCCAGTACTTC	CASSYYPTLETQYF
TRBV5-1	NA	TRBJ1-1	NA	TGCGCCAGCAGCTTGGATGTAAACACTGAAGCTTTCTTT	CASSLDVNTEAFF
TRBV19	TRBD1	TRBJ1-2	NA	TGTGCCAGTAGTATAGTCCCAGGGGGCGCGGATGGCTACACCTTC	CASSIVPGGADGYTF
TRBV29-1	NA	TRBJ1-5	NA	TGCAGCGTTGTCACAGGCAATCAGCCCCAGCATTTT	CSVVTGNQPQHF
TRBV27	NA	TRBJ2-6	NA	TGTGCCAGCAGGCAGTGGACGGGAGGGGCCAACGTCCTGACTTTC	CASRQWTGGANVLTF
TRBV27	NA	TRBJ1-4	once	TGTGCCAGCAGTTCCCCGGGGAGCCCTGCAACTAATGAAAAACTGTTTTTT	CASSSPGSPATNEKLFF
TRBV12-5	TRBD2	TRBJ2-2	NA	TGTGCTAGTGGTTTGGTACATAGCGGGAAGGACACCGGGGAGCTGTTTTTT	CASGLVHSGKDTGELFF
TRBV19	NA	TRBJ2-2	NA	TGTGCCAGTAGTATACAGGGGTGGACTGGGGTAAACACCGGGGAGCTGTTTTTT	CASSIQGWTGVNTGELFF
TRBV6-6	TRBD1	TRBJ1-4	NA	TGTGCCAGCAGCCAAAACCGACAGGGCTGGAATGAAAAACTGTTTTTT	CASSQNRQGWNEKLFF
TRBV6-5	TRBD1	TRBJ1-1	NA	TGTGCCAGCAGTTATGACAGGGGCGGGACTGAAGCTTTCTTT	CASSYDRGGTEAFF
TRBV6-1	TRBD2	TRBJ2-7	NA	TGTGCCAGCAGTGAAAATCCGGGACTAGCCGGTGAGCAGTACTTC	CASSENPGLAGEQYF
TRBV6-1	TRBD1	TRBJ1-5	NA	TGTGCCAGCAGTGAGCTGGACAGGGGCAATCAGCCCCAGCATTTT	CASSELDRGNQPQHF